This TCR beta chain comes out of a study of regulatory T cells in long-lasting Graves disease. The CDR3 is 14 residues long. The V end was cut by 5 bases, the J end by 7 bases, with 15 bases between. Germline lookup yields CDR1 SNHLY and CDR2 FYNNEI. Time point in this sample: persistent/refractory GD, antithyroid drugs over 5 years with positive TRAb. Extracted PBMC RNA gave rise to the TCR library. The peripheral blood volume drawn was around 10 milliliters, and it was collected into EDTA tubes. Library construction for TCR beta used iRepertoire HTBI primers and Arm-PCR of CDR3 regions. One entry per CDR3 protein, called by TCRdb with MiXCR from the multiplex PCR reads. The sample has around 460,000 distinct CDR3 sequences; about 22% are singletons. Study-wide findings and caveats: Accuracy may have been reduced by the small sample size.

Ten or more counts support this clonotype. Its specificity is unknown. The chain couples TRBV2 to TRBJ1-5; no firm D call. The receptor was isolated from a female donor with Graves disease. Specimen: peripheral blood mononuclear cells (PBMCs), collected when the disease was refractory, from a patient treated with antithyroid drugs. CDR3 coding DNA: TGTGCCAGCAGTCCAGACTGGGAGCTCCAGCCCCAGCATTTT. Protein product: CASSPDWELQPQHF.